This TCR beta chain comes out of a study of blood T cell repertoires in COVID-19. Study at large: Researchers got acute and convalescent COVID-19 samples from the United States, Italy and Spain. T cells, B-cell-depleted T cells, or PBMCs supplied cDNA or gDNA.

Germline V gene sequence: CDR1 SEHNR, CDR2 FQNEAQ (reference sequence). Trimming took 5 bases from V and 2 from J; bases not matched to a gene: 6. The CDR3 covers 15 residues. Using immunoSEQ multiplex PCR, the repertoire was profiled, and TCRdb retains in-frame clones only, with some absent. This sample has about 260,000 clones, with 88% found just once. The source material was peripheral blood. This receptor was obtained from a human donor in a cohort sampled during active COVID-19. The chain joins TRBV7-9 to TRBJ1-5, with 7 bases matching TRBD1. Here the CDR3 reads CASSTNRGGNQPQHF. The CDR3 bases are TGTGCCAGCAGCACCAACAGGGGCGGCAATCAGCCCCAGCATTTT.